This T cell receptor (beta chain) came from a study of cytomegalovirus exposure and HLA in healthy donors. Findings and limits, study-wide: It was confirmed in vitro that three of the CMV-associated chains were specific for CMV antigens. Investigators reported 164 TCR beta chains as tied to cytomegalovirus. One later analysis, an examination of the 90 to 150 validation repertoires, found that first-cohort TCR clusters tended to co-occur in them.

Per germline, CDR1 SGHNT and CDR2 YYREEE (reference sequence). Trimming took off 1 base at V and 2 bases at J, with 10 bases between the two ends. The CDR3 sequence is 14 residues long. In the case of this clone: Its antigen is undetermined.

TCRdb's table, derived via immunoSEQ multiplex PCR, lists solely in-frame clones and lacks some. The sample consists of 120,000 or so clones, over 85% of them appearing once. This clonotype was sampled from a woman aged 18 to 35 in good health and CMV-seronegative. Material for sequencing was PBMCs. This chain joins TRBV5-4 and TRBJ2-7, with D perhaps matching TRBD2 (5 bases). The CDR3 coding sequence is TGTGCCAGCAGCTTGAAGACGGGAACCTACGAGCAGTACTTC. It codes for CASSLKTGTYEQYF.